This TCR beta chain was recovered during a study of OX40 agonist ivuxolimab in advanced cancers. Whole-study findings and limits: Near-lowest levels of clonal expansion characterized partial responders at 0.1-3.0 mg/kg.

A word on this clone: What it binds is unknown.

The CDR3 spans 17 residues. Germline V CDR1 and CDR2: SGHNT, YYREEE (reference sequence). The V end lost 0 bases, the J end lost 6 bases, and 21 bases lay between the germline ends. The table came from immunoSEQ multiplex PCR; TCRdb's copy has only in-frame clones and leaves some out. The sample lists some 42,000 clones; around 84% were seen once. Prior autoimmune disease or systemic immunosuppression barred patients. Sampling of blood occurred at baseline, cycle 4 day 1, and cycle 7 day 1. The J gene is TRBJ1-2, the V gene TRBV5-4, with a weak D call TRBD1 (5 bases). The receptor comes from an adult with an advanced solid tumor such as melanoma, head and neck, liver or kidney cancer. The sample consisted of CD4+ or CD8+ T cells sorted from blood, taken in a trial of the OX40 agonist ivuxolimab. CDR3 region: CASSLEGSKGMWNGYTF. The CDR3 DNA reads TGTGCCAGCAGCTTGGAGGGTTCAAAGGGGATGTGGAATGGCTACACCTTC.